One sample yielded the 8 T cell receptor beta chains listed below, sequenced in a study of graft-versus-host responses after intestinal transplantation. The method was immunoSEQ multiplex PCR; TCRdb's version includes in-frame clones alone and lacks a portion of them. The sample records over 75,000 clones, around nine tenths being singletons. Antigens for these TCRs are unknown. The sequencing used unstimulated CD8+ T cells sorted from spleen or lymph node cells, collected before transplant. The receptors come from a human donor who was the organ donor for an intestinal transplant.

The rearrangement uses TRBV6-5 and TRBJ1-2, with D maybe TRBD1 (6 bases). CDR3 length: 13 residues. Trimming removed 10 bases at V and 4 bases at J, with 16 bases between. The germline CDR1 and CDR2 sequences are MNHEY and SVGAGI. CDR3 in amino acids: CAIVPPRGYGYTF. In DNA, the CDR3 is TGTGCCATTGTCCCCCCCAGGGGCTATGGCTACACCTTC.

The CDR3 region has the DNA TGCAGTGCTAGACCTGGACTTGAAGCTTTCTTT. It translates to CSARPGLEAFF. V usage is TRBV20-1 and J usage is TRBJ1-1, with D hard to call. From germline, CDR1 is DFQATT and CDR2 SNEGSKA (reference sequence). The CDR3 has 11 amino acids. The V end lost 2 bases, the J end lost 7 bases, and 8 bases lay between the germline ends.

V is TRBV7-9 and J is TRBJ1-1, with D possibly matching TRBD1 (5 bases). The length of the CDR3 is 16 residues. CDR1 is SEHNR, CDR2 FQNEAQ, per germline (reference sequence). The V end was cut by 1 base, the J end by 6 bases, with 18 bases between. CDR3: CASSLDAGIWLSEAFF. As DNA, the CDR3 is TGTGCCAGCAGCTTAGACGCAGGGATTTGGCTGTCTGAAGCTTTCTTT.

The genes are TRBV21-1 and TRBJ1-2; the table calls TRBD1, which could not be checked here. TRBV21-1 is given as a pseudogene. The CDR3 has 13 amino acids. The CDR3 DNA is TGTGCCAGCAGAACAGACAGGTTGGGTGGCTACACCTTC. Encoded protein: CASRTDRLGGYTF.

The chain combines TRBV9 with TRBJ1-1; the match to TRBD1 covers 7 bases. The trim removed 4 bases at V and 0 bases at J, leaving 6 bases unmatched. In germline, CDR1 is SGDLS, CDR2 YYNGEE. This CDR3 is 15 amino acids long. In DNA form, the CDR3 reads TGTGCCAGCAGCACGGGACAGACCATGAACACTGAAGCTTTCTTT. It specifies CASSTGQTMNTEAFF.

The chain joins TRBV5-8 to TRBJ1-2; D ambiguous. Germline CDR1 SGHTS, CDR2 YDEGEE. Deletions cut 0 bases from V and 3 bases from J, with 9 bases between. The length of the CDR3 is 14 residues. The CDR3 reads CASSLAGSDYGYTF. The CDR3 nucleotides are TGTGCCAGCAGCTTGGCAGGTTCGGACTATGGCTACACCTTC.

The chain combines TRBV7-9 with TRBJ2-5; D uncertain. The germline CDR1 and CDR2 sequences are SEHNR and FQNEAQ (reference sequence). This CDR3 has 11 residues. V was clipped by 5 bases and J by 7 bases, with 8 bases between them. CDR3 nucleotides: TGTGCCAGCAGCCCTAGGGCGACCCAGTACTTC. This encodes CASSPRATQYF.

The rearrangement uses TRBV5-1 and TRBJ2-7, with TRBD1 matching over 7 bases. The trim removed 5 bases at V and 5 bases at J, leaving 10 bases unmatched. Germline values: CDR1 SGHRS, CDR2 YFSETQ. This CDR3 comprises 14 residues. Written as DNA, the CDR3 is TGCGCCAGCAGTAAGACAGGGATGTGGGACGAGCAGTACTTC. Translating gives CASSKTGMWDEQYF.